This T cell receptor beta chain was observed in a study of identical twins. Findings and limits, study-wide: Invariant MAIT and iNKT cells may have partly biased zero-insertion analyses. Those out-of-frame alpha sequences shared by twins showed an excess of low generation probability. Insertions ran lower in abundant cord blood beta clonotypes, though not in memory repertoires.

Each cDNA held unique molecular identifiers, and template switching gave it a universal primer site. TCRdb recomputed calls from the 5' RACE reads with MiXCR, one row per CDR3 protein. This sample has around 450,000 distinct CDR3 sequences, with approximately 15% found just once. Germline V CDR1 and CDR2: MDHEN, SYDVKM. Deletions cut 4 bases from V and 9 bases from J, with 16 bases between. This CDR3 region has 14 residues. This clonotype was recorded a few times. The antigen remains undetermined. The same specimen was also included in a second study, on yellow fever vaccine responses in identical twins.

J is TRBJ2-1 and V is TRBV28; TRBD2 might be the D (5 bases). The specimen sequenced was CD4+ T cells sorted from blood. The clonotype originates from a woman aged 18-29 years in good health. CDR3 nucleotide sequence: TGTGCCAGCAGTTCAGATAGCGTCTCTGGTGAGCAGTTCTTC. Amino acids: CASSSDSVSGEQFF.